A selection of T cell receptor beta chains follows, all from one sample in a study of OX40 agonist ivuxolimab in advanced cancers. Measured with immunoSEQ multiplex PCR; TCRdb has only the in-frame clones, and not every one. The repertoire holds approximately 50,000 clones, with 80% as singletons. Sample: CD4+ or CD8+ T cells sorted from blood, taken in a trial of the OX40 agonist ivuxolimab. The origin of the receptors is an adult with an advanced solid tumor such as melanoma, head and neck, liver or kidney cancer. The CDR3 runs from the conserved cysteine through the conserved F or W. D genes are given only for firm matches. Clone size appears in some rows only: once, few, many, or a class for an expanded clone.

j_call clone_size d_call v_call cdr3_aa cdr3_nt
TRBJ2-7 . . TRBV29-1 CSVGQSYEQYF TGCAGCGTGGGACAATCCTACGAGCAGTACTTC
TRBJ2-3 . . TRBV5-6 CASSFEDTQYF TGTGCCAGCAGCTTCGAGGATACGCAGTATTTT
TRBJ2-7 . TRBD1 TRBV18 CASSPRQGISYEQYF TGTGCCAGCTCACCACGACAGGGGATTTCCTACGAGCAGTACTTC
TRBJ2-1 . . TRBV30 CACSEGNEQFF TGTGCCTGTTCCGAGGGGAATGAGCAGTTCTTC
TRBJ1-4 . . TRBV7-2 CASSFGGGNEKLFF TGTGCCAGCAGCTTTGGGGGGGGCAATGAAAAACTGTTTTTT
TRBJ1-5 . TRBD1 TRBV6-6 CASSYGVDRGLQPQHF TGTGCCAGCAGTTACGGCGTGGACAGGGGATTACAGCCCCAGCATTTT
TRBJ2-1 . TRBD2 TRBV5-4 CASSMGLAGHHNEQFF TGTGCCAGCAGCATGGGACTAGCGGGCCATCACAATGAGCAGTTCTTC
TRBJ1-5 once TRBD1 TRBV9 CASSVEPLDRGGQPQHF TGTGCCAGCAGCGTAGAACCCTTGGACAGGGGAGGACAGCCCCAGCATTTT
TRBJ2-6 . . TRBV27 CASSFGGPGANVLTF TGTGCCAGCAGTTTCGGAGGGCCTGGGGCCAACGTCCTGACTTTC
TRBJ1-2 . TRBD1 TRBV11-2 CASSLDWTGGDSYTF TGTGCCAGCAGCTTAGATTGGACAGGGGGTGATAGCTACACCTTC
TRBJ2-7 . . TRBV5-5 CASSLAPPGMGSYEQYF TGTGCCAGCAGCTTGGCCCCGCCGGGGATGGGGTCCTACGAGCAGTACTTC
TRBJ2-7 . . TRBV21-1 CASRLILSYEQYF TGTGCCAGCAGACTTATCCTCTCCTACGAGCAGTACTTC
TRBJ2-3 . TRBD1 TRBV5-1 CASSRRQGDTDTQYF TGCGCCAGCAGCAGACGACAGGGAGACACAGATACGCAGTATTTT
TRBJ1-5 . . TRBV30 CAWSRDNNQPQHF TGTGCCTGGAGCCGGGACAACAATCAGCCCCAGCATTTT